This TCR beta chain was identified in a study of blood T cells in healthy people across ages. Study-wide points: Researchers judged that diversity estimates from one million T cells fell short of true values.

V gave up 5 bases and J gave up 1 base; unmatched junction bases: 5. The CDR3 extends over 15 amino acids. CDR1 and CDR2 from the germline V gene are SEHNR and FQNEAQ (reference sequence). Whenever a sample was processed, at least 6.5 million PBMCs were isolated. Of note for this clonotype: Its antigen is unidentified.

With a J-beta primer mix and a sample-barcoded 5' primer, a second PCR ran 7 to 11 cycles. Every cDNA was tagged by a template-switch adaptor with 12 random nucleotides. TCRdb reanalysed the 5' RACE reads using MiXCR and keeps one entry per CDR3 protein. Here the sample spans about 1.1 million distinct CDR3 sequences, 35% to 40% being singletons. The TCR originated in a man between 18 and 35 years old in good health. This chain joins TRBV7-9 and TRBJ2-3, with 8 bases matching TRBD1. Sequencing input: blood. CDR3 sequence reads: CASSPDRVRTDTQYF. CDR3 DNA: TGTGCCAGCAGCCCGGACAGGGTCCGCACAGATACGCAGTATTTT.